What follows describes a single T cell receptor beta chain. The target of this receptor is not known. Base quality data are lacking; no much larger clone is found one base away. This entry is derived from a study of radiotherapy plus CTLA-4 blockade in lung cancer (dated by TCRdb to 2016 to 2019). Regarding the research as a whole: Objective responses occurred in 18% of enrolled patients, and around 30% achieved disease control.

General findings and caveats noted by the study authors: Early dynamic changes in blood T cell clones, together with increased serum interferon-beta after radiation, were reported as the strongest predictors of response. After treatment with radiotherapy and ipilimumab, TCR clones that originated in tumors expanded in peripheral blood.

The library was produced with the immunoSEQ multiplex PCR assay. The table comes from immuneACCESS by way of TCRdb, which keeps in-frame sequences with V and J called. Part of the clones is missing from these tables; in studies checked, under half for an unresolved V gene and the rest for unknown reasons. The table for this sample lists 65,000 to 85,000 clones; roughly four fifths of them were counted only once. More than 7.5% of the sample is held by the ten biggest clonotypes. Including the terminal cysteine and phenylalanine, the CDR3 comprises 19 residues. The retained sequence is limited to the CDR3, 57 bases, with the frame set at the first base. CDR1 KGHSH and CDR2 LQKENI were looked up in the germline V gene. V ends up 3 bases short and J 3 bases short, with an unmatched junction base count of 12. In this study, focal radiation therapy paired with CTLA-4 blockade (ipilimumab) was tested in patients who had chemo-refractory metastatic non-small-cell lung cancer.

The clonotype was recovered from a human donor with non-small cell lung cancer whose response to radiotherapy plus ipilimumab could not be evaluated. The V and J segments used are TRBV18 and TRBJ2-6; 9 bases in the junction line up with TRBD1. Sequenced material: peripheral blood, taken from a patient treated with radiotherapy plus ipilimumab. CDR3 reads: CASSPSPGQGLIGANVLTF. The nucleotide sequence reads as follows: TGTGCCAGCTCACCGTCCCCGGGACAGGGTTTAATTGGGGCCAACGTCCTGACTTTC.